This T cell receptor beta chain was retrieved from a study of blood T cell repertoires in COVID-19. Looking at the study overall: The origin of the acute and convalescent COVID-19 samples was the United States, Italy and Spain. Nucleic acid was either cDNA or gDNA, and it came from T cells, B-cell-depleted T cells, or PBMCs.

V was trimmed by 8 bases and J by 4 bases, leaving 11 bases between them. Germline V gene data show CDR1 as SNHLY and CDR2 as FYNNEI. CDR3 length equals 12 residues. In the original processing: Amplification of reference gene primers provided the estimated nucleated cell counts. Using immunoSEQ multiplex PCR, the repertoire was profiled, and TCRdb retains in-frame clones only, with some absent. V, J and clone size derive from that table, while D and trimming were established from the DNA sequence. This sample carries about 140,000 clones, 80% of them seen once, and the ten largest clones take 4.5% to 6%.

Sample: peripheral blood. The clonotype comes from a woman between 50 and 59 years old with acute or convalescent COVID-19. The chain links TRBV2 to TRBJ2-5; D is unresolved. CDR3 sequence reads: CASQYTSETQYF. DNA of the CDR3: TGTGCCAGCCAGTACACCTCAGAGACCCAGTACTTC.